This T cell receptor (beta chain) was profiled in a study of cytotoxic CD8 clonotypes in ibrutinib-treated CLL. Study-wide context: Partial response was seen in 25 or so patients and complete response in 2; after median 68 months, about 15 stayed remitted, 12 progressed. The taking of response samples occurred after a median about 12 months of treatment, with a range of 6 to 36.

CDR1 is SGHDT and CDR2 is YYEEEE in the germline V gene. V was clipped by 6 bases and J by 2 bases, with 24 bases between them. This CDR3 comprises 18 residues. Libraries were prepared by immunoSEQ multiplex PCR; TCRdb keeps only in-frame clonotypes and omits some of them. The profile shows tens of thousands of clones, about two thirds of them singletons. This sequence was found in a human donor with chronic lymphocytic leukemia. The V and J genes are TRBV5-6 and TRBJ1-5; D may be TRBD1 (6 bases). The material was PBMCs, obtained after 12 months of ibrutinib treatment. The CDR3 region is CASTNTGKGSSGNQPQHF. DNA of the CDR3: TGTGCCAGCACGAACACAGGGAAAGGGTCATCGGGCAATCAGCCCCAGCATTTT.